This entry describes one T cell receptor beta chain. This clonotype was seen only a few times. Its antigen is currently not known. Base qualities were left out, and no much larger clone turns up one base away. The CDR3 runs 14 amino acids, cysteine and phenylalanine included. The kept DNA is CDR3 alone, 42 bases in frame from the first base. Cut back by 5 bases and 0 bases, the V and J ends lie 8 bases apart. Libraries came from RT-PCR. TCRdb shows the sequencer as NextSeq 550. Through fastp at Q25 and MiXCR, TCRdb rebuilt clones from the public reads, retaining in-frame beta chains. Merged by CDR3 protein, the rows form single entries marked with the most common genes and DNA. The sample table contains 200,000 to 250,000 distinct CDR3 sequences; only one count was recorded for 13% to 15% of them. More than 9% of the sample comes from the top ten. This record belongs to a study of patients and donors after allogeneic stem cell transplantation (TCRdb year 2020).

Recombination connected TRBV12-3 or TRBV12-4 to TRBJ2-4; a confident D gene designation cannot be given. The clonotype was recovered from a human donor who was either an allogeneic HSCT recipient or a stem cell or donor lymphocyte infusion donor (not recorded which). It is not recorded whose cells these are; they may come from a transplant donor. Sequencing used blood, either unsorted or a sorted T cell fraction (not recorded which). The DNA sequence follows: TGTGCCAGCAGTCGCCGGTTAGCCAAAAACATTCAGTACTTC. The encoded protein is CASSRRLAKNIQYF.